The entry below describes one TCR beta chain. Its antigen is undetermined. Time point of the sample: newly diagnosed GD, antithyroid drugs for less than 3 months. PBMC-derived RNA was used for the TCR library. The record originates from a study of regulatory T cells in long-lasting Graves disease. On the study more broadly: New Graves' disease cases had less than 3 months of antithyroid drugs.

With 1 base clipped from V and 3 bases from J, the junction kept 5 bases outside the gene matches. Germline CDR1 SNHLY, CDR2 FYNNEI. This CDR3 spans 16 amino acids. iRepertoire HTBI primers and Arm-PCR of CDR3 regions built TCR beta libraries. Per the original data handling: Gene usage covered approximately 60 TRBV and more than 13 TRBJ segments. One entry per CDR3 protein results from TCRdb running MiXCR on the multiplex PCR reads. The V and J calls were not made by the authors but by TCRdb's processing. The sample contains 240,000 or so distinct CDR3 sequences, 20% of which appear only once. General observations from the study: Persistent disease was characterized by preferential usage of TRBV28, TRBJ1-2 and TRBJ2-5. The persistent group shared some 2,700 public clonotypes, more than the approximately 1,000 shared by new patients.

The chain uses TRBV2 and TRBJ2-3; 9 nucleotides agree with TRBD2. This clonotype originated in a female donor with Graves disease. This specimen was peripheral blood mononuclear cells (PBMCs), taken at new diagnosis, from a patient treated with antithyroid drugs. The CDR3 nucleotides are TGTGCCAGCAGTGAAGGAGCGGGGGGTTGGACAGATACGCAGTATTTT. It yields the protein CASSEGAGGWTDTQYF.